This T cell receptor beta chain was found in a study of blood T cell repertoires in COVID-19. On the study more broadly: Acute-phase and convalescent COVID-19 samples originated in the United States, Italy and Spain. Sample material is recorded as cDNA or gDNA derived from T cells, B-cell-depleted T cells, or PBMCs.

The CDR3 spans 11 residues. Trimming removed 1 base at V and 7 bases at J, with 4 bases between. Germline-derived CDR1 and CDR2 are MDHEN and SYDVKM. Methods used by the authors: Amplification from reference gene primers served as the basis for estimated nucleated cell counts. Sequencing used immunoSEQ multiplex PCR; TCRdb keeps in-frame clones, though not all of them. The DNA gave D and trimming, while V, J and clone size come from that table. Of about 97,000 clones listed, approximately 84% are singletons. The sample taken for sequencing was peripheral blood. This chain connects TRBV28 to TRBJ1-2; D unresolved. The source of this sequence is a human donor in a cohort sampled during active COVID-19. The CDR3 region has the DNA TGTGCCAGCAGTTTATCGTTTGGCTACACCTTC. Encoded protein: CASSLSFGYTF.